This TCR beta chain emerged from a study of tumor-infiltrating lymphocytes in primary liver carcinoma. For this clonotype: The junction departs from germline at one end; a sequencing error may be responsible.

The authors took blood RNA from unsorted whole blood and also extracted germline DNA. From roughly 0.5 ug total RNA, TCR beta cDNA was generated with a primer in the constant region. A slightly modified ARM-PCR protocol with three nested multiplex PCR rounds produced these TCR beta libraries. TRBV1-TRBV30 forward primers paired with a C-beta reverse primer were used in the first two PCR rounds, which ran roughly 10 cycles each. A single record per CDR3 protein comes from TCRdb applying MiXCR to the multiplex PCR reads. The sample yields about 310,000 distinct CDR3 sequences, almost 60% seen once. The CDR3 covers 15 residues. Germline V lookup: CDR1 SEHNR, CDR2 FQNEAQ (reference sequence).

The receptor was isolated from a woman aged 25 to 45 with primary liver carcinoma and hepatitis B virus infection. The chain carries TRBV7-9 and TRBJ2-1, with D unresolved. The sample comprised peripheral blood. The CDR3: CASSLSKGTYNKQFF. DNA for the CDR3: TGTGCCAGCAGCTTAAGTAAGGGTACTTACAATAAGCAGTTCTTC.